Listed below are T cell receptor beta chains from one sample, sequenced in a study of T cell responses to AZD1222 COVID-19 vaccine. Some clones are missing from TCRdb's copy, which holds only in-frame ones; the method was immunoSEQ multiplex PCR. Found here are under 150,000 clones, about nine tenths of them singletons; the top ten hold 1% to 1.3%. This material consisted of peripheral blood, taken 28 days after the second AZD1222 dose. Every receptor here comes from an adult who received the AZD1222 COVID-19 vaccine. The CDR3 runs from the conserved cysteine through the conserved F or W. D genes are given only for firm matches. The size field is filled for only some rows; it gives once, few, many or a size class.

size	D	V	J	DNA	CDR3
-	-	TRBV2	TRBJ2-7	TGTGCCAGCAGGACACAGCCTTCGACCTACGAGCAGTACTTC	CASRTQPSTYEQYF
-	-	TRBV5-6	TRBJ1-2	TGTGCCAGCAGCTCCACAGTAACCGGCTACACCTTC	CASSSTVTGYTF
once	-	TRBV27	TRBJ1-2	TGTGCCAGCAGTTTAACCCCCCGGACGTTCTATGGCTACACCTTC	CASSLTPRTFYGYTF
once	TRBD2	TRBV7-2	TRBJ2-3	TGTGCCAGCAGTTTAATGAGCGGGGCTAGCACAGATACGCAGTATTTT	CASSLMSGASTDTQYF
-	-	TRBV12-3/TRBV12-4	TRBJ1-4	TGTGCCAGCACCGGGGGCGAAAAACTGTTTTTT	CASTGGEKLFF
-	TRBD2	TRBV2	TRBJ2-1	TGTGCCAGCAGTGGGCGGGGGGACTCCTACAATGAGCAGTTCTTC	CASSGRGDSYNEQFF
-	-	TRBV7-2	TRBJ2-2	TGTGCCAGCAGCTTGTTCGCAGGGTTGGGCGGGGAGCTGTTTTTT	CASSLFAGLGGELFF
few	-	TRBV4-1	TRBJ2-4	TGCGCCAGCAGCCAAGGTGGCGGTGCCAAAAACATTCAGTACTTC	CASSQGGGAKNIQYF
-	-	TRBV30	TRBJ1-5	TGTGCCTGGAGTACAGTTTATCAGCCCCAGCATTTT	CAWSTVYQPQHF
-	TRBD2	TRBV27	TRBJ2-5	TGTGCCAGCAGCCTAAGGGGGGCTGGGCTAGCGGGAGATCGAGAGACCCAGTACTTC	CASSLRGAGLAGDRETQYF
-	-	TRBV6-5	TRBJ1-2	TGTGCCAGCAGTTCCCGACTCACGGGGACTAACTATGGCTACACCTTC	CASSSRLTGTNYGYTF
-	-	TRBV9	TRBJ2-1	TGTGCCAGCAGCAGGGGGAACTCCTACAATGAGCAGTTCTTC	CASSRGNSYNEQFF
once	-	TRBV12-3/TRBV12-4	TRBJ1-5	TGTGCCAGCAGTTTAACGGAGGGGCAGCCCCAGCATTTT	CASSLTEGQPQHF
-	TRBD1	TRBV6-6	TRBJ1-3	TGTGCCAGCAGCTCCGGACAGGGCCTCGGAAACACCATATATTTT	CASSSGQGLGNTIYF
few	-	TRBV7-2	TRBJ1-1	TGTGCCAGCAGCCGCGGACAACTGAACACTGAAGCTTTCTTT	CASSRGQLNTEAFF
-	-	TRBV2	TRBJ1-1	TGTGCCAGCAGAAGGCTTTCCGCAAACACTGAAGCTTTCTTT	CASRRLSANTEAFF
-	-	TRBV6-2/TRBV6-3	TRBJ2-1	TGTGCCAGCAGTTACCCCAGTAATGAGCAGTTCTTC	CASSYPSNEQFF
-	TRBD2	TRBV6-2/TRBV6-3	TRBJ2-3	TGTGCCAGCAGTTACGGTGGCTTTAGCGGGACTTTCACAGATACGCAGTATTTT	CASSYGGFSGTFTDTQYF
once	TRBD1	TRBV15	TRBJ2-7	TGTGCCACCAGCAGTAGGACAGGGGGCTACGAGCAGTACTTC	CATSSRTGGYEQYF
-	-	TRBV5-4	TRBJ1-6	TGTGCCAGCAGCTTGACCGGGTTCGATTCACCCCTCCACTTT	CASSLTGFDSPLHF
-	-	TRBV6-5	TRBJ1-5	TGTGCCAGCAGCCCCTCGAGGCTGCAGCCCCAGCATTTT	CASSPSRLQPQHF
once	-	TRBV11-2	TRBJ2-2	TGTGCCAGCAGCCCGTCTACCGGGGAGCTGTTTTTT	CASSPSTGELFF
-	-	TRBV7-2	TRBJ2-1	TGTGCCAGCAGCTTAGAGGCAGGCGATGAGCAGTTCTTC	CASSLEAGDEQFF
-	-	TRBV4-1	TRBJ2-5	TGCGCCAGCAGCCAAGAGCGTCCAGAGACCCAGTACTTC	CASSQERPETQYF
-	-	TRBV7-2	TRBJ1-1	TGTGCCAGCAGTTCCCTACCCGCGAACACTGAAGCTTTCTTT	CASSSLPANTEAFF
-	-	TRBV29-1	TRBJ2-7	TGCAGCGTTGGATCAGGGTCGGGCGAGCAGTACTTC	CSVGSGSGEQYF